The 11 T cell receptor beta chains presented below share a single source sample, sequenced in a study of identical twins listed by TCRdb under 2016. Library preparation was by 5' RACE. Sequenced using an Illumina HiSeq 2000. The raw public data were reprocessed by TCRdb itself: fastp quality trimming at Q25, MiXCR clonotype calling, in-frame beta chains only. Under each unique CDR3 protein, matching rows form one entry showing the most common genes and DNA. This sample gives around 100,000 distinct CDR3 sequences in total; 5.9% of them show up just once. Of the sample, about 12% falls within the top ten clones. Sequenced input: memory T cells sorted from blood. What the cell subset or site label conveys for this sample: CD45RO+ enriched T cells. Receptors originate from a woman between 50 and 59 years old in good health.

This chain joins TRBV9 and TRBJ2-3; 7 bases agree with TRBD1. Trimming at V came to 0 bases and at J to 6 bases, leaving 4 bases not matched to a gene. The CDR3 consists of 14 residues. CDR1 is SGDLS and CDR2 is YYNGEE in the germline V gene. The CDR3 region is CASSVEVTGDTQYF. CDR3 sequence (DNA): TGTGCCAGCAGCGTAGAGGTGACAGGGGATACGCAGTATTTT.

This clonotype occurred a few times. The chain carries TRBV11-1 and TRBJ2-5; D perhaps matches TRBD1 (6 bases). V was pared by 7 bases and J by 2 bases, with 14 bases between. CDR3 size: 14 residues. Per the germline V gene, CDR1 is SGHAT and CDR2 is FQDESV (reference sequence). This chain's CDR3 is CASKARGYQETQYF. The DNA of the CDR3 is TGTGCCAGCAAGGCCAGGGGTTATCAAGAGACCCAGTACTTC.

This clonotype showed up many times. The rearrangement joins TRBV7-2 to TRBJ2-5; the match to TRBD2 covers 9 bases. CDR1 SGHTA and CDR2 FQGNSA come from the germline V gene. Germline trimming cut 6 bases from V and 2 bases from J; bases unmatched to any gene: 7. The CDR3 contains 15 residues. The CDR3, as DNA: TGTGCCAGCAGTAGACTAGCGGACTTACAAGAGACCCAGTACTTC. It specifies CASSRLADLQETQYF.

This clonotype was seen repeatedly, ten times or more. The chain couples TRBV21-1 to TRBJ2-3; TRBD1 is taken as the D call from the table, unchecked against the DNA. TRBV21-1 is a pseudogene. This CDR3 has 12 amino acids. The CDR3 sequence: CASRGVSRTQYF. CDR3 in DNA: TGTGCCAGCAGAGGGGTATCCCGTACGCAGTATTTT.

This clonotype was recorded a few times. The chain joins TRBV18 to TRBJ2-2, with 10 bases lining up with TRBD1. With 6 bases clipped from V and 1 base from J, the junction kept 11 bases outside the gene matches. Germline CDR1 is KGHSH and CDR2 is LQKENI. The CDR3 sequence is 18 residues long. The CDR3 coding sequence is TGTGCCAGCTCCTCATTGACCGGGACAGGGGTGAACACCGGGGAGCTGTTTTTT. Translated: CASSSLTGTGVNTGELFF.

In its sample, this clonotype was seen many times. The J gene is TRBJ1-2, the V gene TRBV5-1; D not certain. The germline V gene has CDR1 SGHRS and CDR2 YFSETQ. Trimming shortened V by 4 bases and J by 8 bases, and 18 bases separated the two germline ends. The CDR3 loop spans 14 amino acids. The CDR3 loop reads CASSAANLGDGYTF. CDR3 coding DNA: TGCGCCAGCAGCGCCGCAAACCTTGGAGACGGCTACACCTTC.

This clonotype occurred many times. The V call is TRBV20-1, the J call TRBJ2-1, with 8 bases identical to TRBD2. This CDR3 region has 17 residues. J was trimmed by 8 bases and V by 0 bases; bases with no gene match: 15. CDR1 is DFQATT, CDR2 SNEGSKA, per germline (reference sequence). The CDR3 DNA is TGCAGTGCTAGAGATTTTGAGGTAGCGGGAAGGATTGATGAGCAGTTCTTC. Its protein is CSARDFEVAGRIDEQFF.

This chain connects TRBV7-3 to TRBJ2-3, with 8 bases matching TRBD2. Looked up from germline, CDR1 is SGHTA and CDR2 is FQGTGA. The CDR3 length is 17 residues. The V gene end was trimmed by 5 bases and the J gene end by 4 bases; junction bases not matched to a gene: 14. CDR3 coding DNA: TGTGCCAGCAGCCCAGGGCCCAGAACTAGCGGATCAGATACGCAGTATTTT. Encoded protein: CASSPGPRTSGSDTQYF.

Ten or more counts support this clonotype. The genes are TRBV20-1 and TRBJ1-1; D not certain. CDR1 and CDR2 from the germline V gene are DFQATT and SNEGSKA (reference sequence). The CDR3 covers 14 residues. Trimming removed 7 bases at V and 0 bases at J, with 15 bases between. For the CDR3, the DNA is TGCAGTGTCTCTGCCGTGCTAATGAACACTGAAGCTTTCTTT. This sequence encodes CSVSAVLMNTEAFF.

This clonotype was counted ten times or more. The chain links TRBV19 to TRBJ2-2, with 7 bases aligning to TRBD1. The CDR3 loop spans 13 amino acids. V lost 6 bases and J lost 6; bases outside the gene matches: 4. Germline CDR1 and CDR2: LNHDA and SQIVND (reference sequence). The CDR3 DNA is TGTGCCAGTAGCAGAGGGGGCCCCGGGGAGCTGTTTTTT. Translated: CASSRGGPGELFF.

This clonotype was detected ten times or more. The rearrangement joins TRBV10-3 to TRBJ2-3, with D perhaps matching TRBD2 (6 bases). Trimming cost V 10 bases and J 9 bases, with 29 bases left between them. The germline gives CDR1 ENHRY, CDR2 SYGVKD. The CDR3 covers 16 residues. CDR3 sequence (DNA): TGTGCCACAAAGGGAGACACCCGGGGCCGGGCGGGGACGCAGTATTTT. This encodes CATKGDTRGRAGTQYF.